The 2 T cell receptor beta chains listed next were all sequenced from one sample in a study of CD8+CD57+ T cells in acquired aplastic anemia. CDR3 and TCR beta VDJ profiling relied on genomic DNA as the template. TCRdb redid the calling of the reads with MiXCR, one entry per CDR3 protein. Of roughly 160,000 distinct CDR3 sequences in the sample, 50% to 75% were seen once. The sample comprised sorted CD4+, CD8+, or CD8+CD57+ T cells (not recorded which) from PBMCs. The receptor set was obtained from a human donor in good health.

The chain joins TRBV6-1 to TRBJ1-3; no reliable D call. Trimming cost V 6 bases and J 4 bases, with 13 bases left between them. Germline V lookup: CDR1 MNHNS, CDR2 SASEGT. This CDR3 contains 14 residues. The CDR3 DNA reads TGTGCCAGCAGCTTAGGGCCGGTGGGAAACACCATATATTTT. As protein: CASSLGPVGNTIYF.

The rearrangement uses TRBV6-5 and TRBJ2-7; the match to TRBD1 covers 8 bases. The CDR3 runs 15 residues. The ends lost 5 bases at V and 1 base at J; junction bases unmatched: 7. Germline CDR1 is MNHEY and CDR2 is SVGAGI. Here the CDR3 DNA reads TGTGCCAGCAGTGGGTTGGGACAGGCGTCCTACGAGCAGTACTTC. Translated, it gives CASSGLGQASYEQYF.